Listed below are T cell receptor beta chains from one sample, sequenced in a study of T-cell reconstitution after alpha-beta-depleted transplantation in children. Via MiXCR, TCRdb re-called the PCR reads, giving one row per CDR3 protein. The sample consists of about 830,000 distinct CDR3 sequences, roughly 15% of them appearing once. The sequenced sample was PBMCs, mostly from graft donor cells, obtained 360 days after TCRalphabeta/CD19-depleted stem cell transplant. These receptors were collected from a male patient between 5 and 17 years old who had a stem cell transplant for acute lymphoblastic leukemia, so the T cells may come from the graft donor. Each CDR3 is given with its conserved first and last residue. Size is omitted from some rows. Given values are once, few, many or a class for expanded clones.

TRBJ2-1 | 17 | NA | TRBV7-2 | CASSLASGSKRHNEQFF
TRBJ2-1 | 16 | NA | TRBV5-1 | CASSLAGDNSYNEQFF
TRBJ2-7 | 14 | few | TRBV7-9 | CASSGSGRWYEQYF
TRBJ2-2 | 15 | NA | TRBV9 | CASSTSGGNTGELFF
TRBJ2-7 | 16 | NA | TRBV6-2/TRBV6-3 | CASSSSTGALGYEQYF
TRBJ1-1 | 16 | few | TRBV29-1 | CSVGGTDLRGNTEAFF
TRBJ1-2 | 14 | NA | TRBV27 | CATLSPDGHYGYTF
TRBJ1-6 | 16 | NA | TRBV10-3 | CAISGRQGTYNSPLHF
TRBJ2-3 | 13 | few | TRBV20-1 | CSIPAYREDTQYF
TRBJ1-1 | 13 | NA | TRBV10-3 | CAINQQGGAEAFF
TRBJ2-3 | 16 | NA | TRBV7-2 | CASSSRTSGSVDTQYF
TRBJ1-5 | 8 | NA | TRBV24-1 | CVYQPQHF
TRBJ2-1 | 19 | NA | TRBV6-5 | CASSYSPTSGAFSYNEQFF
TRBJ2-7 | 15 | NA | TRBV27 | CASSLWGQGAREQYF
TRBJ1-1 | 12 | NA | TRBV10-2 | CASSDPRYQAFF
TRBJ2-1 | 17 | many | TRBV18 | CASSLDRRETSGRGQFF
TRBJ1-6 | 13 | NA | TRBV27 | CASSFGGSSPLHF
TRBJ2-7 | 15 | NA | TRBV5-1 | CASSLTGPSSYEQYF
TRBJ2-7 | 15 | few | TRBV5-1 | CASSRGAQSDYEQYF
TRBJ2-2 | 14 | NA | TRBV7-2 | CASSLTRPTGELFF
TRBJ1-5 | 13 | many | TRBV25-1 | CASSEGGNQPQHF
TRBJ1-5 | 14 | few | TRBV24-1 | CATNGRDSNQPQHF
TRBJ2-6 | 14 | many | TRBV15 | CATSRDPGANVLTF
TRBJ2-3 | 18 | NA | TRBV12-3/TRBV12-4 | CASRPGLAGVSSTDTQYF
TRBJ1-6 | 15 | many | TRBV7-8 | CASSWGQGLNSPLHF
TRBJ2-2 | 14 | NA | TRBV9 | CATSTRANTGELFF
TRBJ1-6 | 15 | few | TRBV20-1 | CSANKVPVLNSPLHF
TRBJ2-1 | 13 | few | TRBV6-5 | CASSYQAPTEQFF
TRBJ2-6 | 13 | many | TRBV7-9 | CASSLTGANVLTF
TRBJ2-3 | 13 | NA | TRBV20-1 | CSAGTTSTDTQYF